One and the same sample provided the 3 T cell receptor beta chains below, sequenced in a study of blood T cells in healthy people across ages. Primed by a sample-barcoded 5' primer and a J-beta primer mix, a second PCR proceeded for 7 to 11 cycles. TCRdb re-called the 5' RACE reads with MiXCR, one entry per CDR3 protein. The sample holds some 1.7 million distinct CDR3 sequences, approximately 28% seen once. The material sequenced was blood. Receptors originate from a woman aged 30 to 39 in good health.

This clonotype was counted a few times. This chain connects TRBV10-3 to TRBJ2-7, with TRBD2 matching over 14 bases. Germline V gives CDR1 ENHRY, CDR2 SYGVKD. The CDR3 consists of 15 residues. Losses at the gene ends were 0 bases for V and 7 bases for J; bases not matched to a gene: 2. DNA of the CDR3: TGTGCCATCAGTGAGTCGACTAGCGGGAGGGCGGAGCAGTACTTC. Protein sequence: CAISESTSGRAEQYF.

With respect to this clonotype: Mismatch with germline at one junction end may stem from a read error. The chain recombines TRBV5-1 with TRBJ1-4; D is unclear. The CDR3 consists of 13 residues. Germline values: CDR1 SGHRS, CDR2 YFSETQ. The chain's CDR3 is CASSPGPNGKLFF. Here the CDR3 DNA reads TGCGCCAGCAGCCCAGGTCCTAATGGAAAACTGTTTTTT.

This clonotype was seen a few times. This chain links TRBV10-3 with TRBJ2-1; 8 nucleotides align to TRBD1. The CDR3 runs 14 residues. Germline CDR1 and CDR2: ENHRY and SYGVKD. V was clipped by 4 bases and J by 8 bases; unmatched bases: 7. CDR3 sequence reads: CAISAGQGTDEQFF. The CDR3 nucleotides read TGTGCCATCAGTGCCGGACAGGGTACCGATGAGCAGTTCTTC.